These T cell receptor beta chains were read from a single sample in a study of T cells after yellow fever vaccination. MiXCR, run by TCRdb on the 5' RACE reads, gives a single entry per CDR3 protein. Of around 610,000 distinct CDR3 sequences in the sample, approximately 13% were seen once. The sample here was PBMCs, taken on the day of the yellow fever booster vaccination. The receptors here all came from a man aged 30-40 years who received the YFV17D yellow fever vaccine. Both conserved end residues are part of each CDR3. The D gene is left open where the match is weak. The size field is filled for only some rows; it gives once, few, many or a size class.

d_call,v_call,cdr3_length,clone_size,j_call,cdr3_nt,cdr3_aa
.,TRBV20-1,14,few,TRBJ2-3,TGCAGTGCTCCCAGCTGGCAGAACACAGATACGCAGTATTTT,CSAPSWQNTDTQYF
.,TRBV20-1,12,.,TRBJ2-3,TGCAGTGTACCCCAGGGACTCGGGTCGCAGTATTTT,CSVPQGLGSQYF
.,TRBV6-2/TRBV6-3,14,few,TRBJ1-5,TGTGCCAGCAGTTACACTAAACTCACCAGGCCCCAGCATTTT,CASSYTKLTRPQHF
.,TRBV29-1,13,.,TRBJ2-5,TGCAGCTCCCATGGGGCTGAACAAGAGACCCAGTACTTC,CSSHGAEQETQYF
TRBD1,TRBV7-2,15,.,TRBJ2-2,TGTGCCAGCAGCCCGCTAGGGACAGCCACCGGGGAGCTGTTTTTT,CASSPLGTATGELFF
.,TRBV5-6,15,few,TRBJ2-5,TGTGCCAGCAGCTTGGGGGACATGCAGGGCGAGACCCAGTACTTC,CASSLGDMQGETQYF
TRBD2,TRBV29-1,12,few,TRBJ2-7,TGCAGCGTAGAGACTAGCGACTACGAGCAGTACTTC,CSVETSDYEQYF
.,TRBV6-4,13,.,TRBJ2-1,TGTGCCAGCGGCGGTCCCCGGAACAATGAGCAGTTCTTC,CASGGPRNNEQFF
.,TRBV5-4,15,.,TRBJ1-2,TGTGCCAGCAGCTCCCGTGCAGGGATCATAGGGGGCTACACCTTC,CASSSRAGIIGGYTF
.,TRBV29-1,13,.,TRBJ2-7,TGCAGCGTTGATGGGGGGGCAGGGTACGAGCAGTACTTC,CSVDGGAGYEQYF
TRBD1,TRBV10-3,14,.,TRBJ2-3,TGTGCCATCCGGGCGGGACAGGCCACAGATACGCAGTATTTT,CAIRAGQATDTQYF
.,TRBV7-2,15,.,TRBJ1-6,TGTGCCAGCAGCCCGATCGGGACGGGATATTCACCCCTCCACTTT,CASSPIGTGYSPLHF
TRBD2,TRBV12-3/TRBV12-4,15,few,TRBJ2-1,TGTGCCAGCAGTTTTTTGGGACTAGCGCGACATGAGCAGTTCTTC,CASSFLGLARHEQFF
.,TRBV7-9,12,few,TRBJ2-7,TGTGCCAGCAGCCCCACGGTCAACGAGCAGTACTTC,CASSPTVNEQYF
.,TRBV2,12,few,TRBJ2-1,TGTGCCAGCAGGGCCTCAGGCCATGAGCAGTTCTTC,CASRASGHEQFF
TRBD2,TRBV7-2,16,.,TRBJ2-1,TGTGCCAGCAGCTTAGCGTACGAGCGGGAGGGGGGCGAGCAGTTCTTC,CASSLAYEREGGEQFF
TRBD2,TRBV20-1,20,few,TRBJ2-3,TGCAGTGCTACTATAGCGGGAGGGCCACAAGTCTCCTTTTTCACAGATACGCAGTATTTT,CSATIAGGPQVSFFTDTQYF
.,TRBV5-1,13,many,TRBJ2-1,TGCGCCAGCCGGTCAAGCTCCTACAATGAGCAGTTCTTC,CASRSSSYNEQFF
.,TRBV4-3,15,many,TRBJ1-1,TGCGCCAGCAGCCACCCCGGGGTAGGAAGGACTGAAGCTTTCTTT,CASSHPGVGRTEAFF
.,TRBV7-6,17,many,TRBJ2-7,TGTGCCAGCAGCTTACTAGACGAGGGACCGAGCTCCTACGAGCAGTACTTC,CASSLLDEGPSSYEQYF
.,TRBV12-5,14,.,TRBJ2-1,TGTGCTAGTGGTTTAGCGGCCCCTGGGAATGAGCAGTTCTTC,CASGLAAPGNEQFF
TRBD2,TRBV6-1,16,few,TRBJ2-2,TGTGCCAGCAGACCAACCCCCGCTAGCGGGATTGGGGAGCTGTTTTTT,CASRPTPASGIGELFF
TRBD2,TRBV18,16,.,TRBJ2-1,TGTGCCAGCTCACCACCAATACTAGCGGGAAATAATGAGCAGTTCTTC,CASSPPILAGNNEQFF
.,TRBV2,16,.,TRBJ1-6,TGTGCCAGCAGTGGGACTGGCGACTCCTATAATTCACCCCTCCACTTT,CASSGTGDSYNSPLHF
.,TRBV30,14,.,TRBJ1-5,TGTGCCTGGAGTGAGATCTTGGGCAATCAGCCCCAGCATTTT,CAWSEILGNQPQHF
TRBD2,TRBV6-2/TRBV6-3,13,few,TRBJ2-1,TGTGCCAGCTGGGGACTAGCGGGAGGGGCCTCGTTCTTC,CASWGLAGGASFF
.,TRBV29-1,14,.,TRBJ2-3,TGCAGCGTAACGGCAGGTGCGGCCGCAGATACGCAGTATTTT,CSVTAGAAADTQYF
.,TRBV24-1,13,.,TRBJ2-1,TGTGCCACCAGACAGGACCCCTACAATGAGCAGTTCTTC,CATRQDPYNEQFF
TRBD2,TRBV27,14,few,TRBJ2-1,TGTGCCAGCAGTTCGGGACTATACCTTAATGAGCAGTTCTTC,CASSSGLYLNEQFF
TRBD2,TRBV12-3/TRBV12-4,15,.,TRBJ2-5,TGTGCCAGCAGTTTGGGGGGGAAAGGCCAAGAGACCCAGTACTTC,CASSLGGKGQETQYF
TRBD1,TRBV5-1,13,few,TRBJ1-2,TGCGCCAGCAGCTCGGGACAGGGCTATGGCTACACCTTC,CASSSGQGYGYTF
.,TRBV6-2/TRBV6-3,13,few,TRBJ2-1,TGTGCCAGCAGATCCATTACGGGCATGGAGCAGTTCTTC,CASRSITGMEQFF
TRBD1,TRBV4-3,15,.,TRBJ1-4,TGCGCCAGCAGTCAGCAGGGACAGTCTAATGAAAAACTGTTTTTT,CASSQQGQSNEKLFF
.,TRBV2,10,few,TRBJ2-5,TGTGCCAGCAGTGACGCAGATCAGTACTTC,CASSDADQYF
.,TRBV6-1,14,few,TRBJ2-1,TGTGCCAGCAGCGCCGGGACCATTCGCAATGAGCAGTTCTTC,CASSAGTIRNEQFF
.,TRBV7-2,15,few,TRBJ1-6,TGTGCCAGCATCCTCGTGGCAGGCTATAATTCACCCCTCCACTTT,CASILVAGYNSPLHF
TRBD1,TRBV7-9,13,.,TRBJ1-2,TGTGCCAGCAGCCAGGGACAGGCCTATGGCTACACCTTC,CASSQGQAYGYTF
.,TRBV7-2,11,.,TRBJ2-1,TGTGCCAGCACCTTGAAGAATGAGCAGTTCTTC,CASTLKNEQFF
.,TRBV21-1,18,.,TRBJ1-5,TGTGCCAGCAGCAAACAAGATTCGGACAGGGGGCTCAATCAGCCCCAGCATTTT,CASSKQDSDRGLNQPQHF
.,TRBV12-3/TRBV12-4,14,.,TRBJ1-6,TGTGCCAGCAGTCACACAGTGGGCAGTTCACCCCTCCACTTT,CASSHTVGSSPLHF
TRBD2,TRBV25-1,16,.,TRBJ2-1,TGTGCCAGCAGTCAAAAACTGGGACTAGCGAAGAATGAGCAGTTCTTC,CASSQKLGLAKNEQFF
.,TRBV5-5,15,.,TRBJ2-1,TGTGCCAGCAGCTTGGTAACTAGTCCCGTTAGGGAGCAGTTCTTC,CASSLVTSPVREQFF
.,TRBV7-9,13,.,TRBJ2-2,TGTGCCAGCACCCTTCTCGTTACCGGGGAGCTGTTTTTT,CASTLLVTGELFF
TRBD1,TRBV11-2,16,.,TRBJ2-2,TGTGCCAGCAGAACGGGACAGGGGCTTAACACCGGGGAGCTGTTTTTT,CASRTGQGLNTGELFF
TRBD2,TRBV18,15,few,TRBJ2-1,TGTGCCAGCTCACCGCTAGCGGCCCCCACCACAGAGCAGTTCTTC,CASSPLAAPTTEQFF
.,TRBV20-1,15,few,TRBJ2-5,TGCAGTGCTACAACTGCACAGGGTAAACAAGAGACCCAGTACTTC,CSATTAQGKQETQYF
TRBD1,TRBV27,15,.,TRBJ2-1,TGTGCCAGCAGGGACTCCGGGACAGGATACAATGAGCAGTTCTTC,CASRDSGTGYNEQFF
.,TRBV28,14,few,TRBJ2-7,TGTGCCAGCAGTTTAGTTCTACCAGGGAACGAGCAGTACTTC,CASSLVLPGNEQYF
.,TRBV27,15,few,TRBJ2-2,TGTGCCAGCAGTCCGACCGGGACACAGACCGGGGAGCTGTTTTTT,CASSPTGTQTGELFF
.,TRBV21-1,17,.,TRBJ2-7,TGTGCCAGCAGCAGGGCGACAGGGGCCGTCGAAGTCTACGAGCAGTACTTC,CASSRATGAVEVYEQYF
TRBD2,TRBV19,14,.,TRBJ2-1,TGTGCCAGTAGTCGGGTAGCGGGAGCTCATGAGCAGTTCTTC,CASSRVAGAHEQFF
TRBD2,TRBV7-7,18,.,TRBJ2-1,TGTACCATCAGTTTTCGGTCTTCTAGCGGGAGTCTCCACAATGAGCAGTTCTTC,CTISFRSSSGSLHNEQFF
TRBD2,TRBV12-3/TRBV12-4,16,few,TRBJ2-3,TGTGCCAGCAGTGGATACTTAGCGGGGTACACAGATACGCAGTATTTT,CASSGYLAGYTDTQYF
TRBD1,TRBV14,15,few,TRBJ1-6,TGTGCCAGCAGCCAAGAGGGACAGCCGAATTCACCCCTCCACTTT,CASSQEGQPNSPLHF
.,TRBV10-3,16,many,TRBJ2-3,TGTGCCATCAGTGCCGCCTTGGCTAGCGGCACAGATACGCAGTATTTT,CAISAALASGTDTQYF
.,TRBV14,13,.,TRBJ2-2,TGTGCCAGCAGCCAACAGAACACCGGGGAGCTGTTTTTT,CASSQQNTGELFF
.,TRBV28,14,many,TRBJ2-3,TGTGCCAGCAGTTTATCCAGGGCGACAGATACGCAGTATTTT,CASSLSRATDTQYF